This entry concerns a single TCR beta chain. Its antigen is as yet unknown. TCRdb keeps only in-frame clones here, not all; method: immunoSEQ multiplex PCR. The sample shows over 120,000 clones, about 90% of them seen only once. These data belong to a study of cytomegalovirus exposure and HLA in healthy donors. Findings of the study overall: In vitro work confirmed that a few CMV-associated chains recognize CMV antigens. Most observed TCR sequences were rare, whereas some public TCRs were detected in many donors.

Source material: PBMCs. This TCR was sampled from a woman younger than 45 in good health and CMV-seropositive.

The CDR3 nucleotides read TGTGCCAGCAGCTTTATAGCGGGGGGGAAACGGAATGAGCAGTTCTTC. Encoded protein: CASSFIAGGKRNEQFF. The chain uses TRBV5-4 and TRBJ2-1; 11 bases are a match to TRBD2. This CDR3 has 16 residues. Per the germline V gene, CDR1 is SGHNT and CDR2 is YYREEE (reference sequence). Trimming cost V 2 bases and J 7 bases; bases outside gene matches: 8.